These 21 T cell receptor beta chains were all obtained from the same sample, sequenced in a study of T cells in Graves' hyperthyroidism and ophthalmopathy. Researchers took RNA transcripts and amplified the TCR beta CDR3 regions from them. The HTBI primer set was used in a first-round RT-PCR of the TCR CDR3. Via MiXCR, TCRdb re-called the multiplex PCR reads, giving one row per CDR3 protein. The sample contains 550,000 to 600,000 distinct CDR3 sequences, 14% of which appear only once. The sequenced material came from blood. These TCRs come from a woman aged 18-29 years with Graves' ophthalmopathy.

In its sample, this clonotype was seen a few times. The chain joins TRBV30 to TRBJ2-3; 9 bases line up with TRBD2. V shed 2 bases, J shed 0 bases, and the junction held 3 bases outside the gene matches. The CDR3 is 15 amino acids. Looked up from germline, CDR1 is GTSNPN and CDR2 is SVGIG (reference sequence). CDR3 residues: CAWSRLAASTDTQYF. As DNA, the CDR3 is TGTGCCTGGAGTCGACTAGCGGCTAGCACAGATACGCAGTATTTT. Full variable domain (missing parts from reference TRBV30 and TRBJ2-3): SQTIHQWPATLVQPVGSPLSLECTVEGTSNPNLYWYRQAAGRGLQLLFYSVGIGQISSEVPQNLSASRPQDRQFILSSKKLLLSDSGFYLCAWSRLAASTDTQYFGPGTRLTVL.

This clonotype has only a few counts. This sequence joins TRBV30 and TRBJ1-5, with unresolved D. Germline V gene sequence: CDR1 GTSNPN, CDR2 SVGIG (reference sequence). CDR3 size: 18 residues. Trimming took off 1 base at V and 4 bases at J, with 23 bases between the two ends. CDR3 region: CAWSGSAFRPEKNQPQHF. The CDR3 region has the DNA TGTGCCTGGAGTGGATCCGCGTTTCGACCGGAAAAGAATCAGCCCCAGCATTTT.

This clonotype was picked up many times. V usage is TRBV7-9 and J usage is TRBJ1-1; unclear D gene. CDR1 and CDR2 from the germline V gene are SEHNR and FQNEAQ (reference sequence). The CDR3 length is 13 residues. Trimming cost V 4 bases and J 3 bases, with 9 bases left between them. CDR3: CASSYRADTEAFF. The CDR3, as DNA: TGTGCCAGCAGCTACCGGGCCGACACTGAAGCTTTCTTT.

The chain joins TRBV5-6 to TRBJ1-4, with TRBD1 as a possible D gene (5 bases). The V end was cut by 1 base, the J end by 3 bases, with 10 bases between. Germline V gene lookup returns CDR1 SGHDT and CDR2 YYEEEE. The CDR3 has 15 amino acids. This CDR3 is CASSLSQGANEKLFF. The CDR3 region has the DNA TGTGCCAGCAGCTTGTCCCAGGGCGCTAATGAAAAACTGTTTTTT.

V gene TRBV5-5 combines with J gene TRBJ1-3, with a possible D match to TRBD1 (5 bases). Trimming shortened V by 6 bases and J by 0 bases, and 16 bases separated the two germline ends. Germline CDR1 is SGHKS and CDR2 is YYEKEE (reference sequence). This CDR3 spans 16 amino acids. CDR3: CASTSRDARSGNTIYF. The CDR3 DNA reads TGTGCCAGCACCTCCCGGGACGCCCGCTCTGGAAACACCATATATTTT.

The rearrangement joins TRBV6-5 to TRBJ2-7; tentatively, D is TRBD2 (5 bases). Germline CDR1 and CDR2: MNHEY and SVGAGI. The CDR3 sequence is 17 residues long. The ends were cut back, 0 bases at V and 7 bases at J, with 22 bases in the middle. The CDR3 sequence is CASSYSFVGAEVGEQYF. In DNA form, the CDR3 reads TGTGCCAGCAGTTACTCGTTCGTTGGAGCGGAGGTAGGGGAGCAGTACTTC.

The chain has TRBV11-2 and TRBJ1-2; D is unresolved. V lost 1 base and J 7 bases, leaving 10 bases between the germline ends. Germline V gives CDR1 SGHAT, CDR2 FQNNGV. The CDR3 consists of 13 residues. The CDR3 DNA follows: TGTGCCAGCAGCTTAGGCGGGAATTTTGGCTACACCTTC. The encoded protein is CASSLGGNFGYTF.

This clonotype was seen only a few times. The V call is TRBV9, the J call TRBJ2-7, with TRBD2 matching 10 bases. CDR3 size: 13 residues. Germline V lookup: CDR1 SGDLS, CDR2 YYNGEE. With V trimmed by 6 bases and J by 7 bases, 7 bases remained unmatched. This CDR3 reads CASTASGSREQYF. The CDR3 nucleotides are TGTGCCAGCACAGCTAGCGGGAGTAGAGAGCAGTACTTC.

This clonotype was seen repeatedly, ten times or more. V gene TRBV12-3 or TRBV12-4 combines with J gene TRBJ2-7; D unclear. The CDR3 has 14 amino acids. V lost 1 base, J lost 6 bases, and 13 bases lay in between. CDR3 in DNA: TGTGCCAGCAGTTTAGGGGGTAGAGTCAGCGAGCAGTACTTC. Its translation: CASSLGGRVSEQYF.

The chain has TRBV18 and TRBJ1-3; D remains unclear. Germline-derived CDR1 and CDR2 are KGHSH and LQKENI. The V and J ends lost 4 bases and 8 bases respectively, with 15 bases between them. The CDR3 covers 14 residues. CDR3: CASSLSTAPDTIYF. The CDR3 DNA reads TGTGCCAGCTCACTTTCGACGGCCCCCGACACCATATATTTT.

This clonotype was found many times. The chain carries TRBV7-8 and TRBJ2-5; tentatively, D is TRBD1 or TRBD2 (6 bases each). The CDR3 is 17 residues long. The ends were cut back, 5 bases at V and 7 bases at J, with 26 bases in the middle. Looked up from germline, CDR1 is SGHVS and CDR2 is FQNEAQ. CDR3 in DNA: TGTGCCAGCAGCCGAGACCCAGGGGCATACGGAGGGGGGACCCAGTACTTC. Its protein is CASSRDPGAYGGGTQYF.

This clonotype was counted many times. The chain is built from TRBV6-2 or TRBV6-3 and TRBJ2-5, with 9 positions matching TRBD2. Per germline, CDR1 MNHEY and CDR2 SVGEGT. The V gene end was trimmed by 6 bases and the J gene end by 6 bases; junction bases not matched to a gene: 8. The CDR3 is made up of 14 amino acids. DNA for the CDR3: TGTGCCAGCAGCGCGAGCGGGAGGATTAAGACCCAGTACTTC. Amino acid sequence: CASSASGRIKTQYF.

In this sample, this clonotype turned up many times. The rearrangement links TRBV6-1 to TRBJ1-2, with 7 bases lining up with TRBD1. Trimming cost V 5 bases and J 4 bases; bases outside gene matches: 4. The CDR3 totals 13 residues. Germline V gene lookup returns CDR1 MNHNS and CDR2 SASEGT. CDR3 region: CASSTGQTYGYTF. The CDR3 DNA sequence: TGTGCCAGCAGTACGGGACAGACCTATGGCTACACCTTC.

The rearrangement joins TRBV10-3 to TRBJ2-6, with D possibly being TRBD1 or TRBD2 (5 bases each). This CDR3 region has 15 residues. Looked up from germline, CDR1 is ENHRY and CDR2 is SYGVKD. V was clipped by 9 bases and J by 0 bases, with 12 bases between them. As DNA, the CDR3 is TGTGCCATTGGGACCCCGAACTCTGGGGCCAACGTCCTGACTTTC. It yields the protein CAIGTPNSGANVLTF.

The sample holds many counts of this clonotype. The V call is TRBV2, the J call TRBJ1-1, with no clear D. From germline, CDR1 is SNHLY and CDR2 FYNNEI. This CDR3 has 14 amino acids. V dropped 5 bases and J dropped 8 bases, with 18 bases sitting between them. This chain's CDR3 is CASSPLKAGLEAFF. CDR3 in DNA: TGTGCCAGCAGTCCCCTGAAGGCGGGCCTCGAAGCTTTCTTT.

This clonotype was seen many times. The rearrangement uses TRBV7-9 and TRBJ1-1; D is undetermined. CDR1 SEHNR and CDR2 FQNEAQ come from the germline V gene (reference sequence). The CDR3 is 15 amino acids. V lost 4 bases, J lost 0 bases, and 12 bases lay in between. The CDR3 DNA reads as TGTGCCAGCAGCTACTCGGGCCATTTGAACACTGAAGCTTTCTTT. It specifies CASSYSGHLNTEAFF.

As regards this clonotype: At one boundary the junction diverges from the germline segment, which might be a read error. The CDR3 DNA follows: TGTGCTAGCAGCTTAGACAGGCACTCCTACGAGCAGTACTTC. Its translation is CASSLDRHSYEQYF. This rearrangement joins TRBV7-7 to TRBJ2-7, with D possibly TRBD1 on 6 matching bases. Germline V gene sequence: CDR1 SSHAT, CDR2 FNYEAQ (reference sequence). The CDR3 loop spans 14 amino acids.

This clonotype was seen a handful of times. The V gene is TRBV30, the J gene TRBJ1-2, with TRBD1 as a possible D gene (5 bases). The CDR3 totals 14 residues. Trimming removed 2 bases from V and 3 bases from J, with 13 bases in between. CDR1 and CDR2 (germline): GTSNPN, SVGIG (reference sequence). CDR3 sequence reads: CAWSYGGRHYGYTF. CDR3 nucleotides: TGTGCCTGGAGTTACGGGGGTCGGCACTATGGCTACACCTTC.

A remark on this clonotype: This could be a read error, since a much larger clone is one nucleotide away. This sequence joins TRBV19 and TRBJ2-7, with D perhaps matching TRBD1 (6 bases). Germline CDR1 is LNHDA and CDR2 is SQIVND (reference sequence). V was cut by 5 bases and J by 7 bases, with 24 bases left in between. The CDR3 extends over 16 amino acids. In DNA, the CDR3 is TGTGCCAGTAGTGGTACAGGGCTCTTCGCAACGGGGGAGCAGTACTTC. Translation gives CASSGTGLFATGEQYF.

Worth noting for this clonotype: A much larger clone differs by one base, so this may be a read error. V and J are TRBV20-1 and TRBJ2-7; D may be TRBD2 (6 bases). CDR3 length: 13 residues. Germline CDR1 DFQATT, CDR2 SNEGSKA (reference sequence). V lost 3 bases to trimming and J lost 4 bases, with 13 bases between them. The CDR3 coding sequence is TGCAGTGCTAGTGACGGGAGTGGTTACGAGCAGTACTTC. Its translation is CSASDGSGYEQYF.

This clonotype was recorded at least ten times. The chain uses TRBV28 and TRBJ2-7; 7 bases align to TRBD2. J gave up 0 bases and V 3 bases, and 17 bases lay outside the gene matches. CDR3 length equals 19 residues. CDR1 is MDHEN, CDR2 SYDVKM, per germline. Here the CDR3 reads CASSLTYLSSGKSSYEQYF. CDR3 nucleotide sequence: TGTGCCAGCAGTTTGACCTACTTATCTAGCGGAAAAAGCTCCTACGAGCAGTACTTC.